The next 22 T cell receptor beta chains were all read from a single sample in a study of CD8 T cells in Susac syndrome. Roughly 0.45 to 1 ug RNA was reverse transcribed with random hexamers. In TCRdb, the immunoSEQ multiplex PCR reads were re-called with MiXCR into one record per CDR3 protein. The repertoire holds tens of thousands of distinct CDR3 sequences, with around 96% as singletons. Sample: CD4+ T cells from PBMCs. Receptors were obtained from a human donor with multiple sclerosis.

This clonotype was found once. J is TRBJ2-1 and V is TRBV4-1, with 8 bases identical to TRBD2. The V and J ends lost 2 bases and 2 bases, in that order; junction bases with no gene match: 8. This CDR3 comprises 17 residues. The germline V gene has CDR1 MGHRA and CDR2 YSYEKL. The CDR3 DNA reads TGCGCCAGCAGCCAACTTCAAACTAGCGGCCCCTACAATGAGCAGTTCTTC. It translates to CASSQLQTSGPYNEQFF.

CDR3 amino acids: CASSPRGGSGETQYF. In DNA, the CDR3 is TGTGCCAGCAGCCCCCGAGGAGGGAGCGGGGAGACCCAGTACTTC. V usage is TRBV3-1 and J usage is TRBJ2-5; D might be TRBD2 (6 bases). V gave up 4 bases and J gave up 5 bases, with 17 bases separating them. From germline, CDR1 is LGHDT and CDR2 YNNKEL (reference sequence). The CDR3 spans 15 residues.

The chain uses TRBV6-5 and TRBJ2-7, with TRBD1 as a possible D gene (6 bases). Germline CDR1 reads MNHEY; CDR2 reads SVGAGI. CDR3 length equals 14 residues. Trimming pared 8 bases from V and 0 bases from J, leaving 14 bases between. This chain's CDR3 is CASATTGSSYEQYF. In DNA, the CDR3 is TGTGCCAGCGCCACCACAGGGAGCTCCTACGAGCAGTACTTC.

This clonotype was recorded only once. V usage is TRBV28 and J usage is TRBJ1-2, with TRBD1 identical over 9 bases. The CDR3 sequence is 16 residues long. The germline V gene encodes CDR1 MDHEN and CDR2 SYDVKM. V was clipped by 11 bases and J by 7 bases; unmatched bases: 20. CDR3 sequence: CACLSAPGQGSGGYTF. The CDR3 DNA sequence: TGTGCCTGTCTCTCCGCCCCCGGACAGGGGTCGGGTGGCTACACCTTC.

The V and J genes are TRBV6-1 and TRBJ1-2; TRBD1 agrees at 9 bases. V lost 3 bases and J lost 4; bases outside the gene matches: 6. The CDR3 runs to 15 residues. Germline V CDR1 and CDR2: MNHNS, SASEGT. The CDR3 loop reads CASSDRQGGSYGYTF. CDR3 sequence (DNA): TGTGCCAGCAGTGACCGACAGGGGGGTAGCTATGGCTACACCTTC.

The V gene is TRBV6-2 or TRBV6-3, the J gene TRBJ1-1; perhaps TRBD1 as D (6 bases). The germline CDR1 and CDR2 sequences are MNHEY and SVGEGT. The CDR3 is 14 amino acids. Trimming took off 5 bases at V and 4 bases at J, with 14 bases between the two ends. This CDR3 reads CASSIDQGTTEAFF. Here the CDR3 DNA reads TGTGCCAGCAGTATTGATCAGGGGACCACTGAAGCTTTCTTT.

The V call is TRBV29-1, the J call TRBJ1-2, with D possibly matching TRBD1 (6 bases). In germline, CDR1 is SQVTM, CDR2 ANQGSEA. This CDR3 is built from 13 residues. V was shortened by 6 bases and J by 2 bases, with 13 bases between the two germline ends. CDR3: CSVETGMNYGYTF. In nucleotides, the CDR3 is TGCAGCGTCGAAACAGGGATGAACTATGGCTACACCTTC.

The chain joins TRBV29-1 to TRBJ2-7, with a possible D match to TRBD2 (6 bases). Germline V gene data show CDR1 as SQVTM and CDR2 as ANQGSEA. This CDR3 is built from 12 residues. Trimming removed 6 bases at V and 3 bases at J, with 12 bases between. The CDR3 loop is CSVESGGYEQYF. The CDR3 coding sequence is TGCAGCGTGGAATCCGGGGGCTACGAGCAGTACTTC.

The J gene is TRBJ1-1, the V gene TRBV12-3 or TRBV12-4; D is perhaps TRBD1 (5 bases). Deletions cut 3 bases from V and 1 base from J, with 9 bases between. CDR3 length: 14 amino acids. The CDR3 DNA sequence: TGTGCCAGCAGTTTGGGACGCTCGAACACTGAAGCTTTCTTT. Its protein is CASSLGRSNTEAFF.

This sequence joins TRBV5-4 and TRBJ2-1, with a tentative D call TRBD2 (6 bases). Germline CDR1 is SGHNT and CDR2 is YYREEE (reference sequence). There are 16 residues in the CDR3. Trimming shortened V by 4 bases and J by 0 bases, and 14 bases separated the two germline ends. CDR3 sequence reads: CASSRRAGSSYNEQFF. CDR3 in DNA: TGTGCCAGCAGCCGGAGGGCAGGGAGCTCCTACAATGAGCAGTTCTTC. Variable domain in full (rest from reference TRBV5-4 and TRBJ2-1): ETGVTQSPTHLIKTRGQQVTLRCSSQSGHNTVSWYQQALGQGPQFIFQYYREEENGRGNFPPRFSGLQFPNYSSELNVNALELDDSALYLCASSRRAGSSYNEQFFGPGTRLTVL.

J is TRBJ1-6 and V is TRBV5-4, with 8 bases matching TRBD1. The germline V gene encodes CDR1 SGHNT and CDR2 YYREEE (reference sequence). The CDR3 is 16 residues long. The trim removed 0 bases at V and 7 bases at J, leaving 6 bases unmatched. CDR3: CASSLGGQGGNSPLHF. CDR3 nucleotide sequence: TGTGCCAGCAGCTTGGGAGGACAGGGTGGCAATTCACCCCTCCACTTT.

The rearrangement links TRBV4-3 to TRBJ1-2, with a weak D call TRBD1 (6 bases). V dropped 3 bases and J dropped 6 bases, with 17 bases sitting between them. This CDR3 comprises 15 residues. Germline values: CDR1 LGHNA, CDR2 YSLEER. The CDR3 nucleotides are TGCGCCAGCAGCCACTTTGACAGGATGGTGGATGGCTACACCTTC. It yields the protein CASSHFDRMVDGYTF.

The chain carries TRBV2 and TRBJ2-3; D not resolved. This CDR3 has 13 residues. Germline V gene lookup returns CDR1 SNHLY and CDR2 FYNNEI. V lost 3 bases to trimming and J lost 3 bases, with 7 bases between them. The CDR3 is CASSDSQTDTQYF. The CDR3 nucleotides read TGTGCCAGCAGTGATTCTCAAACAGATACGCAGTATTTT.

In its sample, this clonotype was seen once. The rearrangement uses TRBV7-9 and TRBJ1-2; tentatively, D is TRBD1 (5 bases). V shed 5 bases and J shed 0 bases, with 13 bases lying between them. CDR3 length: 15 amino acids. CDR1 is SEHNR and CDR2 is FQNEAQ in the germline V gene (reference sequence). The CDR3 DNA sequence: TGTGCCAGCAGCCATGGGACGGTATCTAACTATGGCTACACCTTC. It codes for CASSHGTVSNYGYTF.

The chain uses TRBV15 and TRBJ2-3; D is uncertain. Deletions cut 2 bases from V and 0 bases from J, with 15 bases between. Germline V gene data show CDR1 as LNHNV and CDR2 as YYDKDF (reference sequence). The CDR3 is made up of 17 amino acids. CDR3 region: CATSRYRGFTSTDTQYF. DNA for the CDR3: TGTGCCACCAGCAGATACAGAGGATTCACTAGCACAGATACGCAGTATTTT. The full variable domain, completed using reference TRBV15 and TRBJ2-3, is DAMVIQNPRYQVTQFGKPVTLSCSQTLNHNVMYWYQQKSSQAPKLLFHYYDKDFNNEADTPDNFQSRRPNTSFCFLDIRSPGLGDTAMYLCATSRYRGFTSTDTQYFGPGTRLTVL.

The chain carries TRBV4-2 and TRBJ1-4; TRBD1 agrees at 7 bases. CDR3 length: 17 residues. CDR1 and CDR2 from the germline V gene are LGHNA and YNFKEQ. The trim removed 0 bases at V and 0 bases at J, leaving 4 bases unmatched. CDR3 sequence reads: CASSQDRGDSTNEKLFF. The CDR3, as DNA: TGTGCCAGCAGCCAAGACAGGGGGGACTCAACTAATGAAAAACTGTTTTTT.

The chain couples TRBV11-2 to TRBJ1-4; 7 nucleotides match TRBD1. The CDR3 runs to 16 residues. Per the germline V gene, CDR1 is SGHAT and CDR2 is FQNNGV. The J segment lost 0 bases and the V segment lost 4 bases, leaving 5 bases of the junction unmatched. CDR3 DNA sequence: TGTGCCAGCAGCTCGACAGGGTTGTCAACTAATGAAAAACTGTTTTTT. Its translation is CASSSTGLSTNEKLFF.

J is TRBJ1-1 and V is TRBV5-1; D possibly corresponds to TRBD1 (5 bases). The germline CDR1 and CDR2 sequences are SGHRS and YFSETQ. V dropped 3 bases and J dropped 4 bases, with 13 bases sitting between them. This CDR3 contains 14 residues. Here the CDR3 DNA reads TGCGCCAGCAGCTCCGGCCCCGGGGGCACTGAAGCTTTCTTT. Translating gives CASSSGPGGTEAFF.

This chain connects TRBV29-1 to TRBJ1-1; a weak D match, TRBD1 (6 bases). The V and J ends lost 7 bases and 5 bases respectively, with 20 bases between them. The germline V gene encodes CDR1 SQVTM and CDR2 ANQGSEA. The CDR3 runs to 14 residues. The CDR3 spells CSAGGALGRTEAFF. The DNA of the CDR3 is TGCAGCGCTGGGGGGGCCTTGGGGCGGACTGAAGCTTTCTTT.

The rearrangement links TRBV4-1 to TRBJ1-1; D unclear. Germline V gene data show CDR1 as MGHRA and CDR2 as YSYEKL. V dropped 5 bases and J dropped 5 bases, with 18 bases sitting between them. CDR3 length: 15 amino acids. For the CDR3, the DNA is TGCGCCAGCAGCAGCGGACGGGGAAAAGGGACTGAAGCTTTCTTT. Its translation is CASSSGRGKGTEAFF.

The V call is TRBV7-2, the J call TRBJ2-3, with 15 bases matching TRBD2. CDR3 size: 14 residues. The ends lost 4 bases at V and 12 bases at J; junction bases unmatched: 5. Looked up from germline, CDR1 is SGHTA and CDR2 is FQGNSA. The CDR3: CASSSGTSGGKQYF. The DNA for the CDR3 is TGTGCCAGCAGCTCCGGGACTAGCGGGGGGAAACAGTATTTT.

This chain uses TRBV18 with TRBJ1-5; D is perhaps TRBD1 (5 bases). Trimming pared 3 bases from V and 2 bases from J, leaving 11 bases between. Germline lookup yields CDR1 KGHSH and CDR2 LQKENI. This CDR3 has 15 amino acids. The CDR3 loop is CASSPEGRGNQPQHF. The CDR3, as DNA: TGTGCCAGCTCACCGGAGGGCAGGGGCAATCAGCCCCAGCATTTT.